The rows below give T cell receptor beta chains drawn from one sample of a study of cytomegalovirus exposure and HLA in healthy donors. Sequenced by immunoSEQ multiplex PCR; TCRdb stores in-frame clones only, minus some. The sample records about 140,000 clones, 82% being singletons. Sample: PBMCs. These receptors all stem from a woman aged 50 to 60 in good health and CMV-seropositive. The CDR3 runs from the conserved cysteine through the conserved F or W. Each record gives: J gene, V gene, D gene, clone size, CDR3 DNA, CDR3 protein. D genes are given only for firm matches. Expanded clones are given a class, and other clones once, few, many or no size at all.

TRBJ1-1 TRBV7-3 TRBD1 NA TGTGCCAGCAGCTTCCGAGCAGGGGGCTTGACTGAAGCTTTCTTT CASSFRAGGLTEAFF
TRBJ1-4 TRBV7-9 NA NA TGTGCCAGCAGCCCCCGTGACAGCTGGGGTGAAAAACTGTTTTTT CASSPRDSWGEKLFF
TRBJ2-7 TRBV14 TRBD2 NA TGTGCCAGCAGCCAGGGAGCGGGGGTAAACGAGCAGTACTTC CASSQGAGVNEQYF
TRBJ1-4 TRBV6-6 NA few TGTGCCAGCAGCCAAGGGAGGGAAGGCTCTGAAAAACTGTTTTTT CASSQGREGSEKLFF
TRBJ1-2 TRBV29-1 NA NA TGCAGCGTCTTGGCGGGGTTGGAAGCTAGGAACTATGGCTACACCTTC CSVLAGLEARNYGYTF
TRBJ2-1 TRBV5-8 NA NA TGTGCCAGCAGCTTGGTACAGATCGATGAGCAGTTCTTC CASSLVQIDEQFF
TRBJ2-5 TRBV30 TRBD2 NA TGTGCCTGGACTGAAAGCGGGGGGGTCCAAGAGGCCCAGTACTTC CAWTESGGVQEAQYF
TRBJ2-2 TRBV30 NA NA TGTGCCTGGAGTGTATTAGGGGTCACCGGGGAGCTGTTTTTT CAWSVLGVTGELFF
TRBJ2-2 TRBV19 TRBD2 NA TGTGCCAGTAGCATACTAGCGGGAGTTGGCGGGGAGCTGTTTTTT CASSILAGVGGELFF
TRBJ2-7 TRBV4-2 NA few TGTGCCAGCAGCCAAGGGAGGGGCCCCTACGAGCAGTACTTC CASSQGRGPYEQYF
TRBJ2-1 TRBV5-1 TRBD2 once TGCGCCAGCAGCCCCCAAGGTGGGCTAGCGGGGAGGGATGAGCAGTTCTTC CASSPQGGLAGRDEQFF
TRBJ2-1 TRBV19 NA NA TGTGCCAGTAGTATGTCAATGAGCGACTCCTACAATGAGCAGTTCTTC CASSMSMSDSYNEQFF
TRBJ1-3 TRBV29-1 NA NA TGCAGCGTCACAAGATCCGGAAACACCATATATTTT CSVTRSGNTIYF
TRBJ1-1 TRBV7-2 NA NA TGTGCCAGCAGCTCGGACAGATACACTGAAGCTTTCTTT CASSSDRYTEAFF
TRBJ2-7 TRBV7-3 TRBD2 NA TGTGCCAGCAGCGTGACTAGCGACTCCTACGAGCAGTACTTC CASSVTSDSYEQYF
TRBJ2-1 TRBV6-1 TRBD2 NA TGTGCCAGCAGTGAAGAAAGCGGGAGTCCGTATGAGCAGTTCTTC CASSEESGSPYEQFF
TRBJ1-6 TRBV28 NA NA TGTGCCAGCAGTCCATATAATTCACCCCTCCACTTT CASSPYNSPLHF
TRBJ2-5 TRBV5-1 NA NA TGCGCCAGCAGCTTTGAGGTACAAGAGACCCAGTACTTC CASSFEVQETQYF
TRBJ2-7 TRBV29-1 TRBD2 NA TGCAGCGTTCAGGGACTAGCGGGGTCCTACGAGCAGTACTTC CSVQGLAGSYEQYF
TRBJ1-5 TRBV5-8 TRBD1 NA TGTGCCAGCAGCGGGGGACAGCCCAATCAGCCCCAGCATTTT CASSGGQPNQPQHF